This TCR beta chain was captured by sequencing in a study of T-cell reconstitution after alpha-beta-depleted transplantation in children listed by TCRdb under 2016. Concerning the study at large: Using TCR repertoire profiling, the study followed T-cell immune reconstitution in a quantitative way in children after TCRalphabeta/CD19-depleted allogeneic hematopoietic cell transplantation.

The table lists this clonotype with a few counts. No cognate antigen has been identified for it. It has no much larger one-base neighbor in the sample; base qualities were not kept. Findings and caveats that apply to the study as a whole: The apparently early recovery of alphabetaT-cell counts about two months after transplant reportedly depended on only several hundred rapidly expanded clones that came from non-depleted graft cells. In some patients, the high TCRbeta diversity seen at day 60 was put down to recipient T cells and intrathymic progenitors that had survived conditioning. The frequencies of hyperexpanded clones fell over the following months, and after one year, T-cell counts and TCRbeta diversity were mostly attributed to newly produced T cells.

Libraries were built with PCR. TCRdb shows the sequencer as Illumina HiSeq 2500. Molecular barcoding was employed in the preparation of TCR libraries, with unique molecular identifiers being used to normalize TCRbeta repertoire quantification. TCRdb handled the public reads itself, with Q25 trimming in fastp and clone calling in MiXCR, and kept productive beta chains. Rows matching on CDR3 protein sequence are summarized as one entry with the most common DNA and genes. The sample has a few hundred thousand distinct CDR3 sequences on record, roughly 7.8% of them singletons. About 9.3% of the sample comes from the top ten. The CDR3 spans 18 residues, from the cysteine through the phenylalanine. The retained sequence is limited to the CDR3, 54 bases, with the frame set at the first base. Ends trimmed: V by 5 bases, J by 4 bases; bases unmatched to a gene: 16. The germline V gene yields LGHNT for CDR1 and FRNRAP for CDR2.

Explained via the paper, the treatment or condition label denotes: allogeneic hematopoietic cell transplantation with graft depleted of TCRalphabeta T cells and CD19 B cells. TCRalphabeta/CD19-depleted allogeneic hematopoietic cell grafts were given to the transplant recipients, all of whom were children. This TCR derives from a female patient younger than 10 who had a stem cell transplant for Fanconi anemia, so the T cells may come from the graft donor. The sample in question was peripheral blood, obtained 360 days after TCRalphabeta/CD19-depleted stem cell transplant. This receptor chain uses TRBV12-5 and TRBJ2-1; 8 bases in between match TRBD2. The CDR3 in this case is CASGPRIYPRGVYNEQFF. The sequenced DNA is TGTGCTAGTGGTCCGCGAATTTATCCGCGGGGGGTGTACAATGAGCAGTTCTTC.